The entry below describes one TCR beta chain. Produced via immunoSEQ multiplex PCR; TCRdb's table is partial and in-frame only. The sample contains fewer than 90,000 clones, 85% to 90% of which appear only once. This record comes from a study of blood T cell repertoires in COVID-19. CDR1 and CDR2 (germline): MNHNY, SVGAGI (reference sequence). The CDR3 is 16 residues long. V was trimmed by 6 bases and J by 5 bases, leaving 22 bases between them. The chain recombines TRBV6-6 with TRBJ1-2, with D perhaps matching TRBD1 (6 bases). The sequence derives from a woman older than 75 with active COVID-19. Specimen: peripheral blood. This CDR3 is CASSYPGLSGTYGYTF. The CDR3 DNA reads TGTGCCAGCAGCTACCCAGGGCTTTCCGGGACATATGGCTACACCTTC.